The 32 T cell receptor beta chains below come from one sample, sequenced in a study of identifying expanded T cells in peripheral blood. Repertoires were generated with immunoSEQ multiplex PCR, while TCRdb's copy carries only in-frame clones and drops some. The sample consists of around 100,000 clones, 88% of them appearing once. The sample was blood. These receptors all stem from a person between 18 and 69 years old in good health.

The gene calls are TRBV10-3 and TRBJ2-2; D unresolved. There are 14 residues in the CDR3. The V end lost 6 bases, the J end lost 0 bases, and 8 bases lay between the germline ends. Germline CDR1 ENHRY, CDR2 SYGVKD. The CDR3 loop is CAIRGWTNTGELFF. In DNA, the CDR3 is TGTGCCATCAGGGGATGGACGAACACCGGGGAGCTGTTTTTT.

V gene TRBV19 combines with J gene TRBJ2-1; 10 positions match TRBD2. V was pared by 10 bases and J by 3 bases, with 9 bases of the junction left unmatched. CDR1 is LNHDA and CDR2 is SQIVND in the germline V gene (reference sequence). CDR3 size: 15 residues. DNA for the CDR3: TGTGCCACCAGAAGGACTAGCGGACTCTACAATGAGCAGTTCTTC. This gives the protein CATRRTSGLYNEQFF.

By frequency in the sample, this clone is medium-sized. The rearrangement links TRBV6-4 to TRBJ2-3, with TRBD2 matching 10 bases. J gave up 3 bases and V 0 bases, and 3 bases lay outside the gene matches. The CDR3 length is 16 residues. The germline V gene has CDR1 MRHNA and CDR2 SNTAGT. The CDR3 reads CASSDSSGGETDTQYF. DNA of the CDR3: TGTGCCAGCAGTGACTCGAGCGGGGGGGAGACAGATACGCAGTATTTT.

The gene calls are TRBV19 and TRBJ1-1; 7 nucleotides agree with TRBD1. The germline gives CDR1 LNHDA, CDR2 SQIVND (reference sequence). The CDR3 covers 13 residues. The trim removed 7 bases at V and 8 bases at J, leaving 10 bases unmatched. The CDR3 DNA reads as TGTGCCAGTAACCCCACAGACAGGGAGGAAGCTTTCTTT. It codes for CASNPTDREEAFF.

This rearrangement joins TRBV11-2 to TRBJ1-1; weak D call: TRBD1 (6 bases). Germline values: CDR1 SGHAT, CDR2 FQNNGV. V shed 5 bases and J shed 0 bases, with 16 bases lying between them. This CDR3 region has 16 residues. The CDR3 reads CASSKPTGVVNTEAFF. The CDR3 bases are TGTGCCAGCAGCAAACCGACAGGCGTCGTGAACACTGAAGCTTTCTTT.

The rearrangement joins TRBV11-3 to TRBJ1-1; perhaps TRBD1 as D (6 bases). Between the trimmed V and J ends, which lost 1 base and 0 bases, there was a span of 21 bases. Germline values: CDR1 SGHNT, CDR2 YENEEA. The CDR3 runs to 19 residues. CDR3: CASSLVGTGRTAMNTEAFF. Written as DNA, the CDR3 is TGTGCCAGCAGCTTAGTAGGAACGGGCCGGACAGCCATGAACACTGAAGCTTTCTTT.

The J gene is TRBJ2-7, the V gene TRBV7-8, with TRBD2 identical over 8 bases. Germline CDR1 SGHVS, CDR2 FQNEAQ. This CDR3 is built from 20 residues. J lost 4 bases, V lost 1 base, and 21 bases had no gene match. CDR3 DNA sequence: TGTGCCAGCAGCTTAGGTGACCCGGGACTAGTAGCGATCAGTGGTTACGAGCAGTACTTC. Residues: CASSLGDPGLVAISGYEQYF.

The chain combines TRBV7-9 with TRBJ2-1, with TRBD1 matching over 9 bases. After removal of 3 bases from V and 11 bases from J, the junction contained 2 bases not matched to a gene. This CDR3 region has 12 residues. Per germline, CDR1 SEHNR and CDR2 FQNEAQ (reference sequence). The CDR3 sequence is CASSFGQGKQFF. The CDR3, as DNA: TGTGCCAGCAGCTTCGGACAGGGGAAGCAGTTCTTC.

The chain carries TRBV6-1 and TRBJ2-1; 10 bases map to TRBD2. Germline lookup yields CDR1 MNHNS and CDR2 SASEGT. The CDR3 consists of 14 residues. Trimming at V came to 4 bases and at J to 4 bases, leaving 1 base not matched to a gene. CDR3: CASSGTSGYNEQFF. The DNA of the CDR3 is TGTGCCAGCAGTGGGACTAGCGGTTACAATGAGCAGTTCTTC.

The chain employs TRBV9 and TRBJ1-4; 8 bases fit TRBD1. The ends lost 4 bases at V and 8 bases at J; junction bases unmatched: 13. Germline V lookup: CDR1 SGDLS, CDR2 YYNGEE. The CDR3 totals 16 residues. The CDR3 DNA sequence: TGTGCCAGCAGCCCCCTGCCGGGACAGGATTACGAAAAACTGTTTTTT. As protein: CASSPLPGQDYEKLFF.

The chain uses TRBV10-3 and TRBJ2-5, with D possibly matching TRBD1 (5 bases). The CDR3 loop spans 13 amino acids. V was pared by 4 bases and J by 5 bases, with 11 bases between. Germline V gene lookup returns CDR1 ENHRY and CDR2 SYGVKD. The CDR3, as DNA: TGTGCCATCAGTGGACAGCAGGTTGAGACCCAGTACTTC. Translation gives CAISGQQVETQYF.

This chain links TRBV11-3 with TRBJ2-5, with D perhaps TRBD2 (6 bases). Between the trimmed V and J ends, which lost 3 bases and 5 bases, there was a span of 16 bases. CDR3 size: 15 residues. CDR1 is SGHNT and CDR2 is YENEEA in the germline V gene. The CDR3 DNA sequence: TGTGCCAGCAGCTTTGGCGGGACCTCTGATGAGACCCAGTACTTC. Its protein is CASSFGGTSDETQYF.

The V call is TRBV18, the J call TRBJ2-5; possible D gene TRBD1, 5 bases. CDR1 is KGHSH and CDR2 is LQKENI in the germline V gene. V lost 8 bases, J lost 5 bases, and 18 bases lay in between. The CDR3 has 14 residues. CDR3 protein: CASRSGDSGETQYF. CDR3 nucleotide sequence: TGTGCCAGCCGATCGGGTGACAGTGGGGAGACCCAGTACTTC.

This clone was seen only a few times. The chain carries TRBV7-3 and TRBJ2-1; D is ambiguous. The CDR3 extends over 15 amino acids. The ends were cut back, 4 bases at V and 0 bases at J, with 10 bases in the middle. Germline values: CDR1 SGHTA, CDR2 FQGTGA. Here the CDR3 DNA reads TGTGCCAGCAGCTCCCGAGTGAGCTCCTACAATGAGCAGTTCTTC. It yields the protein CASSSRVSSYNEQFF.

The genes are TRBV19 and TRBJ1-5; 10 bases line up with TRBD1. V shed 9 bases and J 0 bases; nucleotides not matched to a gene: 8. The CDR3 runs 16 residues. Germline CDR1 and CDR2: LNHDA and SQIVND (reference sequence). CDR3 amino acids: CASGTGDPHSNQPQHF. In DNA form, the CDR3 reads TGTGCCAGCGGGACAGGGGACCCTCATAGCAATCAGCCCCAGCATTTT.

This chain links TRBV29-1 with TRBJ1-1; 7 nucleotides line up with TRBD1. The germline V gene encodes CDR1 SQVTM and CDR2 ANQGSEA. Losses at the gene ends were 6 bases for V and 0 bases for J; bases not matched to a gene: 4. The CDR3 spans 13 residues. CDR3: CSVAGGLNTEAFF. The CDR3, as DNA: TGCAGCGTGGCAGGGGGGCTGAACACTGAAGCTTTCTTT.

This chain uses TRBV30 with TRBJ2-2, with D perhaps matching TRBD2 (5 bases). This CDR3 is 14 amino acids long. Deletions cut 5 bases from V and 1 base from J, with 11 bases between. CDR1 and CDR2 (germline): GTSNPN, SVGIG (reference sequence). CDR3 sequence reads: CAWGGMGNTGELFF. The CDR3 nucleotides are TGTGCCTGGGGAGGTATGGGGAACACCGGGGAGCTGTTTTTT.

The chain couples TRBV2 to TRBJ1-1; possibly TRBD1 for D (6 bases). The V end was cut by 4 bases, the J end by 5 bases, with 14 bases between. Germline lookup yields CDR1 SNHLY and CDR2 FYNNEI. The CDR3 consists of 14 residues. The chain's CDR3 is CASSVGGLGTEAFF. Here the CDR3 DNA reads TGTGCCAGCAGTGTCGGGGGGCTTGGGACTGAAGCTTTCTTT.

This chain joins TRBV30 and TRBJ1-2; D is unresolved. Germline lookup yields CDR1 GTSNPN and CDR2 SVGIG (reference sequence). Trimming took 2 bases from V and 4 from J, leaving 8 bases between them. The CDR3 covers 12 residues. The CDR3 DNA reads TGTGCCTGGAGTTCCGGCGGCTATGGCTACACCTTC. This codes for CAWSSGGYGYTF.

This rearrangement joins TRBV19 to TRBJ1-1; D is undetermined. The CDR3 is made up of 17 amino acids. Trimming cost V 0 bases and J 4 bases, with 18 bases left between them. Per the germline V gene, CDR1 is LNHDA and CDR2 is SQIVND (reference sequence). For the CDR3, the DNA is TGTGCCAGTAGTATAGATCTATCCGGGGTTGGAACCACTGAAGCTTTCTTT. This encodes CASSIDLSGVGTTEAFF.

This sequence joins TRBV14 and TRBJ2-2, with TRBD1 as a possible D gene (6 bases). V was shortened by 4 bases and J by 5 bases, with 14 bases between the two germline ends. This CDR3 region has 15 residues. Germline loops: CDR1 SGHDN, CDR2 FVKESK. This CDR3 reads CASSRYRVDTGELFF. CDR3 bases: TGTGCCAGCAGCCGTTACAGGGTCGATACCGGGGAGCTGTTTTTT.

The J gene is TRBJ1-4, the V gene TRBV2; D is uncertain. The germline CDR1 and CDR2 sequences are SNHLY and FYNNEI. This CDR3 contains 11 residues. Trimming took 3 bases from V and 16 from J, leaving 12 bases between them. CDR3 DNA: TGTGCCAGCAGTGAGAGGACCACGGGGTTTTTT. It is translated as CASSERTTGFF.

This chain links TRBV5-1 with TRBJ2-1; D possibly matches TRBD1 or TRBD2 (6 bases each). Germline V gene sequence: CDR1 SGHRS, CDR2 YFSETQ. The length of the CDR3 is 17 residues. Trimming took off 0 bases at V and 7 bases at J, with 20 bases between the two ends. CDR3 sequence reads: CASSLGVGTPQGNEQFF. CDR3 bases: TGCGCCAGCAGCTTGGGGGTAGGGACTCCTCAGGGGAATGAGCAGTTCTTC.

This clone has only a few counts. The chain is built from TRBV27 and TRBJ2-7; D uncertain. Germline-derived CDR1 and CDR2 are MNHEY and SMNVEV (reference sequence). The CDR3 has 13 residues. V dropped 5 bases and J dropped 0 bases, with 8 bases sitting between them. CDR3 sequence reads: CASSPFPSYEQYF. The CDR3 bases are TGTGCCAGCAGTCCGTTCCCCTCCTACGAGCAGTACTTC.

This rearrangement joins TRBV30 to TRBJ2-2; a weak D match, TRBD2 (5 bases). The germline CDR1 and CDR2 sequences are GTSNPN and SVGIG (reference sequence). V lost 2 bases and J 3 bases, leaving 10 bases between the germline ends. The CDR3 spans 14 residues. The CDR3 coding sequence is TGTGCCTGGAGTCTCGGGGTGGACACCGGGGAGCTGTTTTTT. Translation: CAWSLGVDTGELFF.

This chain connects TRBV7-8 to TRBJ1-2; 11 nucleotides match TRBD1. After removal of 1 base from V and 5 bases from J, the junction contained 6 bases not matched to a gene. The germline V gene has CDR1 SGHVS and CDR2 FQNEAQ. The CDR3 length is 16 residues. The CDR3 here is CASSLGPGQGVYGYTF. The CDR3, as DNA: TGTGCCAGCAGCTTAGGTCCGGGACAGGGGGTTTATGGCTACACCTTC.

CDR3 loop: CASSLVQGGKNGYTF. The CDR3, as DNA: TGTGCCAGCAGCTTGGTACAGGGGGGTAAGAATGGCTACACCTTC. This chain links TRBV5-5 with TRBJ1-2; 8 bases fit TRBD1. In germline, CDR1 is SGHKS, CDR2 YYEKEE (reference sequence). This CDR3 is 15 amino acids long. The J segment lost 6 bases and the V segment lost 0 bases, leaving 7 bases of the junction unmatched.

The genes are TRBV19 and TRBJ1-2, with TRBD1 matching 8 bases. Germline assignment: CDR1 LNHDA and CDR2 SQIVND (reference sequence). V was pared by 6 bases and J by 5 bases, with 11 bases of the junction left unmatched. This CDR3 comprises 15 residues. The CDR3 DNA is TGTGCCAGTAGACCTTCAGGGGGCGCGGGGTATGGCTACACCTTC. Translated, it gives CASRPSGGAGYGYTF.

The rearrangement links TRBV9 to TRBJ2-4, with a tentative D call TRBD1 (6 bases). The CDR3 is 19 amino acids. Germline CDR1 is SGDLS and CDR2 is YYNGEE. V was pared by 0 bases and J by 0 bases, with 19 bases between. The CDR3: CASSVDPGHALLAKNIQYF. The CDR3 DNA is TGTGCCAGCAGCGTAGACCCGGGACATGCTCTCCTAGCCAAAAACATTCAGTACTTC.

The chain combines TRBV7-9 with TRBJ2-7; perhaps TRBD1 as D (6 bases). Germline CDR1 reads SEHNR; CDR2 reads FQNEAQ (reference sequence). The CDR3 spans 13 residues. The V gene lost 1 base and the J gene lost 5 bases, with 9 bases spanning the gap. CDR3 DNA sequence: TGTGCCAGCAGCTTAGGTGGGGGCGACGAGCAGTACTTC. This codes for CASSLGGGDEQYF. Full variable domain (remainder filled in from reference TRBV7-9 and TRBJ2-7): DTGVSQNPRHKITKRGQNVTFRCDPISEHNRLYWYRQTLGQGPEFLTYFQNEAQLEKSRLLSDRFSAERPKGSFSTLEIQRTEQGDSAMYLCASSLGGGDEQYFGPGTRLTVT.

This clone was seen only once. The chain employs TRBV7-9 and TRBJ1-4; D unclear. CDR1 SEHNR and CDR2 FQNEAQ come from the germline V gene (reference sequence). This CDR3 spans 15 amino acids. V was clipped by 2 bases and J by 4 bases, with 11 bases between them. The CDR3 loop is CASSLRENVNEKLFF. The CDR3 bases are TGTGCCAGCAGCTTACGGGAGAACGTTAATGAAAAACTGTTTTTT. The variable domain in full, with the rest retrieved from reference TRBV7-9 and TRBJ1-4, is DTGVSQNPRHKITKRGQNVTFRCDPISEHNRLYWYRQTLGQGPEFLTYFQNEAQLEKSRLLSDRFSAERPKGSFSTLEIQRTEQGDSAMYLCASSLRENVNEKLFFGSGTQLSVL.

The CDR3: CASSYSVRNTEAFF. CDR3 sequence (DNA): TGTGCCAGCAGTTACTCGGTGAGGAACACTGAAGCTTTCTTT. The chain links TRBV6-5 to TRBJ1-1; D not resolved. The V gene lost 0 bases and the J gene lost 1 base, with 6 bases spanning the gap. Germline CDR1 MNHEY, CDR2 SVGAGI. CDR3 length: 14 residues.